The next 18 T cell receptor beta chains were all read from a single sample in a study of shared clonotypes between healthy human individuals. TCRdb's copy holds only in-frame clones and misses some; the assay was immunoSEQ multiplex PCR. The sample records about 710,000 clones, over 60% being singletons. Material for sequencing was memory CD4+ T cells sorted from blood. Specified subset: CD45RA-negative fraction. The source of these receptors is a woman aged 25 to 39 in good health.

This chain uses TRBV28 with TRBJ1-2; D might be TRBD1 (5 bases). Germline CDR1 MDHEN, CDR2 SYDVKM. Trimming pared 7 bases from V and 5 bases from J, leaving 11 bases between. This CDR3 contains 12 residues. The CDR3 region has the DNA TGTGCCAGCACTCCCCAGGGATATGGCTACACCTTC. It translates to CASTPQGYGYTF.

This chain connects TRBV18 to TRBJ2-1; TRBD1 agrees at 7 bases. Trimming removed 0 bases from V and 3 bases from J; junction bases left unmatched: 8. The CDR3 covers 17 residues. Looked up from germline, CDR1 is KGHSH and CDR2 is LQKENI. In nucleotides, the CDR3 is TGTGCCAGCTCACCACCGACAGGGTCGATTGTCTACAATGAGCAGTTCTTC. Its protein is CASSPPTGSIVYNEQFF. Based on the CDR3 plus reference TRBV18 and TRBJ2-1, the full variable domain is NAGVMQNPRHLVRRRGQEARLRCSPMKGHSHVYWYRQLPEEGLKFMVYLQKENIIDESGMPKERFSAEFPKEGPSILRIQQVVRGDSAAYFCASSPPTGSIVYNEQFFGPGTRLTVL.

V and J are TRBV7-2 and TRBJ2-1; TRBD1 agrees at 11 bases. The CDR3 covers 17 residues. J gave up 0 bases and V 4 bases, and 5 bases lay outside the gene matches. Germline V CDR1 and CDR2: SGHTA, FQGNSA. The CDR3 here is CASSWAGTGGSYNEQFF. The CDR3 coding sequence is TGTGCCAGCAGCTGGGCAGGGACAGGGGGCTCCTACAATGAGCAGTTCTTC.

The rearrangement joins TRBV12-5 to TRBJ2-3; the match to TRBD2 covers 10 bases. Germline values: CDR1 LGHNT, CDR2 FRNRAP. J was trimmed by 2 bases and V by 4 bases; bases with no gene match: 6. CDR3 size: 16 residues. The CDR3 nucleotides are TGTGCTAGTGGTTCGGGCCTAGCGGGGGACACAGATACGCAGTATTTT. Translating it yields CASGSGLAGDTDTQYF.

In this sample, this clone turned up once. The chain employs TRBV2 and TRBJ1-5; tentatively, D is TRBD1 (6 bases). Germline V gene sequence: CDR1 SNHLY, CDR2 FYNNEI. CDR3 length equals 13 residues. Trimming cost V 6 bases and J 5 bases, with 11 bases left between them. The CDR3 protein is CASSGDMYQPQHF. CDR3 in DNA: TGTGCCAGCAGCGGGGACATGTATCAGCCCCAGCATTTT.

The V call is TRBV7-9, the J call TRBJ2-2; 8 bases are a match to TRBD2. The J segment lost 9 bases and the V segment lost 0 bases, leaving 6 bases of the junction unmatched. Germline loops: CDR1 SEHNR, CDR2 FQNEAQ (reference sequence). This CDR3 region has 15 residues. The CDR3 sequence is CASSLATGRARELFF. CDR3 DNA sequence: TGTGCCAGCAGCTTAGCTACCGGGAGGGCCAGGGAGCTGTTTTTT.

The CDR3 loop is CASSLVYRDSGNTIYF. DNA of the CDR3: TGCGCCAGCAGCTTGGTTTACAGGGACTCTGGAAACACCATATATTTT. V usage is TRBV5-1 and J usage is TRBJ1-3; possibly TRBD1 for D (6 bases). CDR1 is SGHRS and CDR2 is YFSETQ in the germline V gene. V lost 0 bases and J 0 bases, leaving 10 bases between the germline ends. This CDR3 has 16 amino acids.

This clone was picked up a small number of times. The V gene is TRBV28, the J gene TRBJ1-1, with no clear D. Trimming removed 2 bases at V and 6 bases at J, with 16 bases between. The CDR3 extends over 15 amino acids. CDR1 and CDR2 (germline): MDHEN, SYDVKM. As DNA, the CDR3 is TGTGCCAGCAGTTTACACAGCGGTTCTCCCCCTGAAGCTTTCTTT. This translates into CASSLHSGSPPEAFF.

The J gene is TRBJ2-7, the V gene TRBV6-5; D possibly uses TRBD1 or TRBD2 (5 bases each). Germline assignment: CDR1 MNHEY and CDR2 SVGAGI. The CDR3 runs 14 residues. Trimming pared 7 bases from V and 2 bases from J, leaving 15 bases between. The CDR3 region is CASMAWGPPYEQYF. The CDR3, as DNA: TGTGCCAGCATGGCTTGGGGACCGCCCTACGAGCAGTACTTC.

The chain employs TRBV5-6 and TRBJ2-7; no clear D gene. CDR1 and CDR2 from the germline V gene are SGHDT and YYEEEE. Trimming left V 4 bases short and J 6 bases short, with 14 bases between. The CDR3 has 13 residues. The CDR3 bases are TGTGCCAGCAGCCCGAAGGACGGCCGCGAGCAGTACTTC. Its translation is CASSPKDGREQYF.

In this sample, this clone turned up a few times. The chain employs TRBV29-1 and TRBJ1-4; weak D call: TRBD1 (6 bases). The germline gives CDR1 SQVTM, CDR2 ANQGSEA. V was clipped by 6 bases and J by 0 bases, with 11 bases between them. The CDR3 is made up of 14 amino acids. This CDR3 is CSVKGVTTNEKLFF. The CDR3 region has the DNA TGCAGCGTCAAGGGGGTAACAACTAATGAAAAACTGTTTTTT.

This clone has only a few counts. The rearrangement uses TRBV29-1 and TRBJ2-1; 9 bases line up with TRBD1. Trimming at V came to 8 bases and at J to 4 bases, leaving 9 bases not matched to a gene. Germline CDR1 reads SQVTM; CDR2 reads ANQGSEA. This CDR3 is built from 14 residues. Written as DNA, the CDR3 is TGCAGCTTCAAACAGGGGGCCCTATACAATGAGCAGTTCTTC. It encodes CSFKQGALYNEQFF.

The rearrangement uses TRBV18 and TRBJ1-4; 9 bases map to TRBD1. With V trimmed by 6 bases and J by 7 bases, 6 bases remained unmatched. Germline CDR1 and CDR2: KGHSH and LQKENI. This CDR3 is built from 14 residues. Here the CDR3 reads CASSTGTGFEKLFF. CDR3 in DNA: TGTGCCAGCTCGACCGGGACAGGGTTTGAAAAACTGTTTTTT.

The chain couples TRBV11-2 to TRBJ2-3; no clear D. V was trimmed by 5 bases and J by 5 bases, leaving 17 bases between them. Germline values: CDR1 SGHAT, CDR2 FQNNGV. The CDR3 runs to 15 residues. Here the CDR3 reads CASSPTRNPGDTQYF. The CDR3 nucleotides are TGTGCCAGCAGCCCGACCCGAAACCCTGGAGATACGCAGTATTTT.

In its sample, this clone was seen once. This chain links TRBV28 with TRBJ1-3; D remains unclear. The germline CDR1 and CDR2 sequences are MDHEN and SYDVKM. The CDR3 is 16 residues long. Trimming shortened V by 8 bases and J by 0 bases, and 17 bases separated the two germline ends. The DNA of the CDR3 is TGTGCCAGCCGGACCAGACTAGGAGTCTCTGGAAACACCATATATTTT. Protein: CASRTRLGVSGNTIYF.

The chain uses TRBV19 and TRBJ2-1; 8 nucleotides line up with TRBD2. This CDR3 is 13 amino acids long. V lost 5 bases to trimming and J lost 9 bases; unmatched junction nucleotides: 6. The germline V gene has CDR1 LNHDA and CDR2 SQIVND (reference sequence). The DNA of the CDR3 is TGTGCCAGTAGTGTCGGGACTAGAAGTGAGCAGTTCTTC. Its protein product is CASSVGTRSEQFF.

The rearrangement links TRBV5-3 to TRBJ2-1; the D gene is possibly TRBD2 (6 bases). TRBV5-3 is flagged as an ORF with uncertain function. V was clipped by 4 bases and J by 7 bases, with 15 bases between them. The CDR3 covers 14 residues. Written as DNA, the CDR3 is TGTGCCAGAAGCCCTGGAGGGCCGGGAAATGAGCAGTTCTTC. Translation: CARSPGGPGNEQFF.

This clone was counted ten times or more. The genes are TRBV29-1 and TRBJ2-2; 9 positions match TRBD1. Looked up from germline, CDR1 is SQVTM and CDR2 is ANQGSEA. This CDR3 is built from 12 residues. The CDR3 DNA follows: TGCAGTGCCGGACAGGGGCATGGGGAGCTGTTTTTT. Translated: CSAGQGHGELFF.